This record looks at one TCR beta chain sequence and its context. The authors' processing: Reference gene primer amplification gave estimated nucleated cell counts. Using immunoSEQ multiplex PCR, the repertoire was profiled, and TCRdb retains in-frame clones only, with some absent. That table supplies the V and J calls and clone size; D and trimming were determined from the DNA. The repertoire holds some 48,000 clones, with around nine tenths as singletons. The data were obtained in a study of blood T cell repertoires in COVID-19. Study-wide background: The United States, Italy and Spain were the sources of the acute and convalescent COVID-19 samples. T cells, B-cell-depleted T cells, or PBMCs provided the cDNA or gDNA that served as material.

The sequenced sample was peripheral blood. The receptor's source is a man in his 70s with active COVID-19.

The DNA of the CDR3 is TGTGCCAGCAGTCAACCAGGGTACCCCGATGAAGCTTTCTTT. This translates into CASSQPGYPDEAFF. The chain employs TRBV6-2 or TRBV6-3 and TRBJ1-1; possibly TRBD1 for D (5 bases). Trimming removed 5 bases from V and 7 bases from J, with 17 bases in between. The CDR3 totals 14 residues. Germline loops: CDR1 MNHEY, CDR2 SVGEGT.